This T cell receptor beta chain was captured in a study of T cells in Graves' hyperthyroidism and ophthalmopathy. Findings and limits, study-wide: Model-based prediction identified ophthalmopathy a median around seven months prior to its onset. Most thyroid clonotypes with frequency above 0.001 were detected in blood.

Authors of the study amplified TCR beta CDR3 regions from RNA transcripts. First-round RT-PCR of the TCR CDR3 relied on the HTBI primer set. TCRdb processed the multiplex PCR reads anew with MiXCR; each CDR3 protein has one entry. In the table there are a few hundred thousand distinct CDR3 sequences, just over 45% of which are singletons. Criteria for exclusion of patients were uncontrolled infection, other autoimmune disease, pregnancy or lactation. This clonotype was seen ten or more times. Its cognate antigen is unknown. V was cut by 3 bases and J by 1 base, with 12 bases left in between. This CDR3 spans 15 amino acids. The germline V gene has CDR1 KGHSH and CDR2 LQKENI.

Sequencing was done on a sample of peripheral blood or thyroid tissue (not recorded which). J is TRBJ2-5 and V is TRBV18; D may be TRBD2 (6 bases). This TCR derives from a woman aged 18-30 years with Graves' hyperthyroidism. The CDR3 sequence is CASSPGLTLQETQYF. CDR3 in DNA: TGTGCCAGCTCACCCGGACTAACTCTCCAAGAGACCCAGTACTTC.